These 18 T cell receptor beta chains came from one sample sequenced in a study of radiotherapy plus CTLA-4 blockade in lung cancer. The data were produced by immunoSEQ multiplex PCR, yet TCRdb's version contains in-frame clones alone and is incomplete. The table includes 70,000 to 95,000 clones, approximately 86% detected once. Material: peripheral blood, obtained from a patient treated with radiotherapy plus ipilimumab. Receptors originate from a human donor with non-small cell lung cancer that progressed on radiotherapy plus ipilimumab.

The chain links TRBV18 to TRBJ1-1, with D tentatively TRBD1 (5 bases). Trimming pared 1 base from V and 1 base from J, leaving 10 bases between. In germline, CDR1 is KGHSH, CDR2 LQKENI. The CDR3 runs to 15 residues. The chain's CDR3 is CASSPQTGANTEAFF. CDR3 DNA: TGTGCCAGCTCACCACAAACAGGAGCGAACACTGAAGCTTTCTTT.

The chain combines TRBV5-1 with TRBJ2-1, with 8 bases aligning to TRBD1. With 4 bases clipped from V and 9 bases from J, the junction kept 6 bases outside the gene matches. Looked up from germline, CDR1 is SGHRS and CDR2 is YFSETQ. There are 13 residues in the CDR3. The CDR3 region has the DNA TGCGCCAGCAGCCTTGACAGGGGAGGTGAGCAGTTCTTC. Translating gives CASSLDRGGEQFF.

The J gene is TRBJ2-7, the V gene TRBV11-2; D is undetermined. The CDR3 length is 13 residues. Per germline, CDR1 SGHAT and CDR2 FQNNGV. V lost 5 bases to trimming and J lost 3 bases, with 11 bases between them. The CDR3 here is CASSLLHNYEQYF. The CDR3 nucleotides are TGTGCCAGCAGCCTCCTACACAACTACGAGCAGTACTTC.

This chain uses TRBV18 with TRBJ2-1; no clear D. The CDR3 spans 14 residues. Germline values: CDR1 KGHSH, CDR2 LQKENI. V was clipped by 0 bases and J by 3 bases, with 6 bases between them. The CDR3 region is CASSPPNSYNEQFF. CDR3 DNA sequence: TGTGCCAGCTCACCACCGAACAGCTACAATGAGCAGTTCTTC.

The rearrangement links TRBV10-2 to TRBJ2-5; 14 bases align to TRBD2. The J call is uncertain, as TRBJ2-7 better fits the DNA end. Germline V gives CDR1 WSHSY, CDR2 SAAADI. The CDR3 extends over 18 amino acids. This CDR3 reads CASSGWGTSGRNSYEQYF. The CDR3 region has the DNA TGCGCCAGCAGTGGATGGGGGACTAGCGGGAGAAACTCCTACGAGCAGTACTTC.

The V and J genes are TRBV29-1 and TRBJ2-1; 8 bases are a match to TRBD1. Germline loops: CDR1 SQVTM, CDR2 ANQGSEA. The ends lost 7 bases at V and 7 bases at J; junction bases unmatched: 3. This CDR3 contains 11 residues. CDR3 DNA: TGCAGCGGGACAGGGTGGAATGAGCAGTTCTTC. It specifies CSGTGWNEQFF.

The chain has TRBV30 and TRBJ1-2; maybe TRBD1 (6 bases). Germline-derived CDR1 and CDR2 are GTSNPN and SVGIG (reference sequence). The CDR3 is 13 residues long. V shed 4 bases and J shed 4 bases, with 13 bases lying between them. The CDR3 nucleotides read TGTGCCTGGACCTCTGGGGGGCTCTATGGCTACACCTTC. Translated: CAWTSGGLYGYTF.

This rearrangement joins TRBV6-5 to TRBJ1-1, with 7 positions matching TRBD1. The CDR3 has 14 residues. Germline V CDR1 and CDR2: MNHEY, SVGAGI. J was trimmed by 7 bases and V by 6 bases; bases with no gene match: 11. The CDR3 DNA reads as TGTGCCAGCAGCCCCAGGGGGGTTCGTAGTGAAGCTTTCTTT. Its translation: CASSPRGVRSEAFF.

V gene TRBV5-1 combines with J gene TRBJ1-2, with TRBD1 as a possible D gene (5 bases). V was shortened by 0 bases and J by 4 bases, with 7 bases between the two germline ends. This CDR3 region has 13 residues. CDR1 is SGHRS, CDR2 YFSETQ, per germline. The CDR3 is CASSLGDSYGYTF. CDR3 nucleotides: TGCGCCAGCAGCTTGGGGGACTCCTATGGCTACACCTTC.

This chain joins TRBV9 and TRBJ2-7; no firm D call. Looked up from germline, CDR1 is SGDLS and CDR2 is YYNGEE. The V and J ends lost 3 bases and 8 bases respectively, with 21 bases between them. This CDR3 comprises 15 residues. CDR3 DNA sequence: TGTGCCAGCAGCGCACAAATGGACGCCATAGGACAGCAGTACTTC. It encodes CASSAQMDAIGQQYF.

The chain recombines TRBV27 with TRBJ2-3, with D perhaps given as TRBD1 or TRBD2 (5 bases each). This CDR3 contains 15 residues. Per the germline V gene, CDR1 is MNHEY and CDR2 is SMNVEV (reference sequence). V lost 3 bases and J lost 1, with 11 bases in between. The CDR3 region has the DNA TGTGCCAGCAGTTTTTGGCAGGGAGGCACAGATACGCAGTATTTT. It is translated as CASSFWQGGTDTQYF.

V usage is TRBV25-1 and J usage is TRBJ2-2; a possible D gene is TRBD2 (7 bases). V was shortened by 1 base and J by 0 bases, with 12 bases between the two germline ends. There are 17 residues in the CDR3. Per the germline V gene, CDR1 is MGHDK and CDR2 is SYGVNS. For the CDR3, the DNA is TGTGCCAGCAGTGAATCGGGGGGCTTCGCGAACACCGGGGAGCTGTTTTTT. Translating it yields CASSESGGFANTGELFF. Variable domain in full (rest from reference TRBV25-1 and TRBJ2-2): EADIYQTPRYLVIGTGKKITLECSQTMGHDKMYWYQQDPGMELHLIHYSYGVNSTEKGDLSSESTVSRIRTEHFPLTLESARPSHTSQYLCASSESGGFANTGELFFGEGSRLTVL.

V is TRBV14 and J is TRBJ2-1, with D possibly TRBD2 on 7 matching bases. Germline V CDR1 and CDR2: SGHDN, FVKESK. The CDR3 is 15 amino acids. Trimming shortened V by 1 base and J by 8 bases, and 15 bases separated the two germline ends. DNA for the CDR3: TGTGCCAGCAGCCAAGCGGGCAGGGGAGGGGATGAGCAGTTCTTC. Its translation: CASSQAGRGGDEQFF. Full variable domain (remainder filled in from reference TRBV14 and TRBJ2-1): EAGVTQFPSHSVIEKGQTVTLRCDPISGHDNLYWYRRVMGKEIKFLLHFVKESKQDESGMPNNRFLAERTGGTYSTLKVQPAELEDSGVYFCASSQAGRGGDEQFFGPGTRLTVL.

The CDR3 DNA reads TGTGCCAGCAGCTTAAGATTAGGCACCGGGGAGCTGTTTTTT. Translation: CASSLRLGTGELFF. The chain joins TRBV7-8 to TRBJ2-2, with D unclear. The CDR3 length is 14 residues. The germline V gene encodes CDR1 SGHVS and CDR2 FQNEAQ. V lost 2 bases, J lost 4 bases, and 8 bases lay in between.

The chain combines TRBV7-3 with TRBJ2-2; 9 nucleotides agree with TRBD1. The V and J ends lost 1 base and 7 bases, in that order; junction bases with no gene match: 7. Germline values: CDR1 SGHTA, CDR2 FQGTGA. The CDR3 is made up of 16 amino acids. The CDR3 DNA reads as TGTGCCAGCAGCTTAAATGAACAGGGGGCAGGCGGGGAGCTGTTTTTT. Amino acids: CASSLNEQGAGGELFF.

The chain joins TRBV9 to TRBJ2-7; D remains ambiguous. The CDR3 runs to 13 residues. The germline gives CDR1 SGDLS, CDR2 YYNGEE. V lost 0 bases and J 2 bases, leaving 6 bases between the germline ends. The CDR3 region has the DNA TGTGCCAGCAGCGTAGGGGTGGCCTACGAGCAGTACTTC. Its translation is CASSVGVAYEQYF.

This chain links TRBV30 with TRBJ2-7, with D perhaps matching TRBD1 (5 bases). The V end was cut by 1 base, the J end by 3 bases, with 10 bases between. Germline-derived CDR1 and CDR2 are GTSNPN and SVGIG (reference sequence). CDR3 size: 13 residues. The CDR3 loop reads CAWSEGVGYEQYF. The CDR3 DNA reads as TGTGCCTGGAGTGAAGGGGTTGGCTACGAGCAGTACTTC.

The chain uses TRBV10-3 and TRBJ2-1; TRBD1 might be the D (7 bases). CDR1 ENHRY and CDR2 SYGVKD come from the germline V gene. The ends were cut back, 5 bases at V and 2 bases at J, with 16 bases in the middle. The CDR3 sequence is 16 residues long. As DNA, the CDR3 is TGTGCCATCAGTCCACGGGGGACAGTGACCTACAATGAGCAGTTCTTC. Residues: CAISPRGTVTYNEQFF.